The rows below give T cell receptor beta chains drawn from one sample of a study of blood T cell repertoires in COVID-19. Clones were sequenced by immunoSEQ multiplex PCR, and TCRdb holds only the in-frame ones, with some missing. The data contain fewer than 350,000 clones, about 86% of them seen just once; the ten biggest clones take up around 2.1%. Sequencing input: peripheral blood. Receptors originate from a woman younger than 45 who had recovered from COVID-19. The CDR3 runs from the conserved cysteine through the conserved F or W. The order of the fields is clone size, CDR3 length, D gene, J gene, V gene, CDR3 protein, CDR3 DNA. D genes are given only for firm matches. Clone size appears in some rows only: once, few, many, or a class for an expanded clone.

clone_size: .; cdr3_length: 12; d_call: .; j_call: TRBJ1-1; v_call: TRBV12-5; cdr3_aa: CASGQGYTEAFF; cdr3_nt: TGTGCTAGTGGGCAGGGGTACACTGAAGCTTTCTTT
clone_size: .; cdr3_length: 14; d_call: .; j_call: TRBJ1-4; v_call: TRBV7-2; cdr3_aa: CASSSGTGDEKLFF; cdr3_nt: TGTGCCAGCAGCTCCGGGACGGGGGATGAAAAACTGTTTTTT
clone_size: .; cdr3_length: 15; d_call: TRBD1; j_call: TRBJ2-3; v_call: TRBV7-3; cdr3_aa: CASSLRQGTVDTQYF; cdr3_nt: TGTGCCAGCAGCTTAAGACAGGGGACAGTAGATACGCAGTATTTT
clone_size: .; cdr3_length: 15; d_call: TRBD1; j_call: TRBJ1-6; v_call: TRBV5-1; cdr3_aa: CASSASQGENSPLHF; cdr3_nt: TGCGCCAGCAGCGCCTCACAGGGGGAGAATTCACCCCTCCACTTT
clone_size: .; cdr3_length: 16; d_call: .; j_call: TRBJ2-6; v_call: TRBV27; cdr3_aa: CASSLRGGSGANVLTF; cdr3_nt: TGTGCCAGCAGTTTACGTGGAGGCTCTGGGGCCAACGTCCTGACTTTC
clone_size: .; cdr3_length: 14; d_call: .; j_call: TRBJ1-5; v_call: TRBV19; cdr3_aa: CASRTGLGNQPQHF; cdr3_nt: TGTGCCAGTAGAACAGGGTTGGGCAATCAGCCCCAGCATTTT
clone_size: few; cdr3_length: 13; d_call: TRBD2; j_call: TRBJ2-7; v_call: TRBV19; cdr3_aa: CASRNSGSYEQYF; cdr3_nt: TGTGCCAGTAGAAATAGCGGGAGCTACGAGCAGTACTTC
clone_size: .; cdr3_length: 15; d_call: TRBD2; j_call: TRBJ2-5; v_call: TRBV5-6; cdr3_aa: CASSLSGLAGETQYF; cdr3_nt: TGTGCCAGCAGCTTGTCCGGACTAGCGGGGGAGACCCAGTACTTC
clone_size: .; cdr3_length: 14; d_call: .; j_call: TRBJ1-1; v_call: TRBV6-4; cdr3_aa: CASSDSIDAGWAFF; cdr3_nt: TGTGCCAGCAGTGACTCGATAGACGCCGGGTGGGCTTTCTTT
clone_size: .; cdr3_length: 15; d_call: .; j_call: TRBJ2-7; v_call: TRBV9; cdr3_aa: CASSVGQGPSYEQYF; cdr3_nt: TGTGCCAGCAGCGTAGGGCAGGGCCCCTCCTACGAGCAGTACTTC
clone_size: once; cdr3_length: 15; d_call: TRBD1; j_call: TRBJ2-2; v_call: TRBV13; cdr3_aa: CASSLVTGSTGELFF; cdr3_nt: TGTGCCAGCAGCTTAGTGACAGGGTCTACCGGGGAGCTGTTTTTT
clone_size: few; cdr3_length: 14; d_call: .; j_call: TRBJ1-2; v_call: TRBV19; cdr3_aa: CASSIRGAGHGYTF; cdr3_nt: TGTGCCAGTAGTATAAGGGGCGCAGGGCATGGCTACACCTTC
clone_size: .; cdr3_length: 12; d_call: .; j_call: TRBJ2-1; v_call: TRBV12-3/TRBV12-4; cdr3_aa: CASRFFPHEQFF; cdr3_nt: TGTGCCAGCAGGTTCTTTCCCCATGAGCAGTTCTTC
clone_size: .; cdr3_length: 12; d_call: .; j_call: TRBJ2-2; v_call: TRBV29-1; cdr3_aa: CSALVQTGELFF; cdr3_nt: TGCAGCGCTCTAGTTCAAACCGGGGAGCTGTTTTTT
clone_size: .; cdr3_length: 15; d_call: TRBD1; j_call: TRBJ2-2; v_call: TRBV4-3; cdr3_aa: CASSVQGANTGELFF; cdr3_nt: TGCGCCAGCAGCGTACAGGGGGCGAACACCGGGGAGCTGTTTTTT
clone_size: .; cdr3_length: 19; d_call: TRBD1; j_call: TRBJ1-2; v_call: TRBV4-1; cdr3_aa: CASSPLSGTGNLANYGYTF; cdr3_nt: TGCGCCAGCAGCCCCCTATCCGGGACAGGGAATTTAGCTAACTATGGCTACACCTTC
clone_size: .; cdr3_length: 13; d_call: .; j_call: TRBJ1-4; v_call: TRBV6-2/TRBV6-3; cdr3_aa: CASSRQKNEKLFF; cdr3_nt: TGTGCCAGCAGTCGACAGAAAAATGAAAAACTGTTTTTT
clone_size: .; cdr3_length: 13; d_call: .; j_call: TRBJ2-5; v_call: TRBV15; cdr3_aa: CATSRDRGETQYF; cdr3_nt: TGTGCCACCAGCAGGGACCGGGGGGAGACCCAGTACTTC
clone_size: .; cdr3_length: 18; d_call: TRBD1; j_call: TRBJ1-3; v_call: TRBV19; cdr3_aa: CASSRGTPTGGRGNTIYF; cdr3_nt: TGTGCCAGTAGTAGAGGAACACCTACAGGGGGGAGAGGAAACACCATATATTTT
clone_size: .; cdr3_length: 14; d_call: TRBD2; j_call: TRBJ2-1; v_call: TRBV5-1; cdr3_aa: CASSLPSGSNEQFF; cdr3_nt: TGCGCCAGCAGCTTGCCTAGCGGGAGCAATGAGCAGTTCTTC
clone_size: .; cdr3_length: 15; d_call: TRBD1; j_call: TRBJ2-5; v_call: TRBV5-4; cdr3_aa: CASSLGTGGEGTQYF; cdr3_nt: TGTGCCAGCAGCTTGGGGACAGGGGGCGAAGGGACCCAGTACTTC
clone_size: .; cdr3_length: 16; d_call: .; j_call: TRBJ2-1; v_call: TRBV6-1; cdr3_aa: CASSEAVTTLYNEQFF; cdr3_nt: TGTGCCAGCAGTGAAGCCGTGACAACCCTTTACAATGAGCAGTTCTTC
clone_size: .; cdr3_length: 13; d_call: .; j_call: TRBJ1-5; v_call: TRBV6-5; cdr3_aa: CASSSTGGGPQHF; cdr3_nt: TGTGCCAGCAGTTCGACAGGTGGTGGACCCCAGCATTTT
clone_size: .; cdr3_length: 14; d_call: .; j_call: TRBJ2-3; v_call: TRBV19; cdr3_aa: CASSMVAGTDTQYF; cdr3_nt: TGTGCCAGTAGTATGGTCGCGGGCACAGATACGCAGTATTTT
clone_size: .; cdr3_length: 13; d_call: TRBD1; j_call: TRBJ1-1; v_call: TRBV10-3; cdr3_aa: CAISRTGNTEAFF; cdr3_nt: TGTGCCATCAGTCGGACAGGAAACACTGAAGCTTTCTTT
clone_size: .; cdr3_length: 15; d_call: TRBD1; j_call: TRBJ2-1; v_call: TRBV10-3; cdr3_aa: CAISEGTGELSEQFF; cdr3_nt: TGTGCCATCAGTGAAGGGACAGGGGAACTCAGTGAGCAGTTCTTC
clone_size: once; cdr3_length: 16; d_call: TRBD1; j_call: TRBJ2-7; v_call: TRBV10-3; cdr3_aa: CAISGGKQGASYEQYF; cdr3_nt: TGTGCCATCAGTGGAGGAAAACAGGGGGCCTCCTACGAGCAGTACTTC
clone_size: .; cdr3_length: 14; d_call: .; j_call: TRBJ1-5; v_call: TRBV28; cdr3_aa: CASSPPQGNQPQHF; cdr3_nt: TGTGCCAGCAGTCCGCCACAGGGCAATCAGCCCCAGCATTTT
clone_size: once; cdr3_length: 13; d_call: TRBD1; j_call: TRBJ1-2; v_call: TRBV4-1; cdr3_aa: CASSPDRGYGYTF; cdr3_nt: TGCGCCAGCAGCCCGGACAGGGGCTATGGCTACACCTTC
clone_size: .; cdr3_length: 17; d_call: TRBD1; j_call: TRBJ1-4; v_call: TRBV7-9; cdr3_aa: CASSRTGGAPSNEKLFF; cdr3_nt: TGTGCCAGCAGCCGGACAGGGGGCGCCCCCTCTAATGAAAAACTGTTTTTT
clone_size: once; cdr3_length: 15; d_call: .; j_call: TRBJ1-1; v_call: TRBV6-5; cdr3_aa: CASSPTASSIPEAFF; cdr3_nt: TGTGCCAGCTCCCCAACGGCATCTAGTATCCCTGAAGCTTTCTTT
clone_size: once; cdr3_length: 17; d_call: .; j_call: TRBJ1-5; v_call: TRBV4-2; cdr3_aa: CASSQDLQGTVGQPQHF; cdr3_nt: TGTGCCAGCAGCCAAGATCTACAGGGAACAGTCGGTCAGCCCCAGCATTTT